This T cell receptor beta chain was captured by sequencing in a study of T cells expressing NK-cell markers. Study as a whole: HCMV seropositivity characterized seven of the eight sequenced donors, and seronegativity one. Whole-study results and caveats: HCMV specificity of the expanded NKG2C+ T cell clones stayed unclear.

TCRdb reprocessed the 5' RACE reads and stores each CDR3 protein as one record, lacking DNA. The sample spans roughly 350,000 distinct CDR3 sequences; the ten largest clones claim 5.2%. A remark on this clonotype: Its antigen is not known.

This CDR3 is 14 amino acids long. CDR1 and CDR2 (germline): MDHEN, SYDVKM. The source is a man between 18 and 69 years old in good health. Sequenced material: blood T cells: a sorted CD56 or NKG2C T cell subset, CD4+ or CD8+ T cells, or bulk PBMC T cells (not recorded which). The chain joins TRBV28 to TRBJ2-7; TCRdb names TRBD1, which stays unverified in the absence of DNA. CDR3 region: CASSRGRFSYEQYF.